This TCR beta chain was documented in a study of radiotherapy plus CTLA-4 blockade in lung cancer. Points from the study as a whole: In blood, TCR clones derived from the tumor expanded after radiotherapy plus ipilimumab.

As to this clone: What it binds is not known.

TCRdb keeps only in-frame clones here, not all; method: immunoSEQ multiplex PCR. The sample yields some 62,000 clones, approximately 77% seen once. The sequenced sample was peripheral blood, obtained from a patient treated with radiotherapy plus ipilimumab. This receptor was identified in a human donor with non-small cell lung cancer who had a complete response to radiotherapy plus ipilimumab.

CDR3 loop: CASSPRAVSYNEQFF. In DNA, the CDR3 is TGTGCCAGCAGCCCGAGAGCGGTCTCCTACAATGAGCAGTTCTTC. V is TRBV7-6 and J is TRBJ2-1; D is perhaps TRBD2 (5 bases). The CDR3 consists of 15 residues. In germline, CDR1 is SGHVS, CDR2 FNYEAQ. The V end was cut by 5 bases, the J end by 0 bases, with 11 bases between.